These 30 T cell receptor beta chains originate from one sample sequenced in a study of T cells in Graves' hyperthyroidism and ophthalmopathy. RNA transcripts gave rise to amplified TCR beta CDR3 regions. In the first-round RT-PCR of the TCR CDR3, the HTBI primer set was used. TCRdb reprocessed the multiplex PCR reads with MiXCR, giving one entry per CDR3 protein. This table has about half a million distinct CDR3 sequences, about 24% appearing once. Sequenced input: blood. The receptors stem from a woman in her twenties or thirties with Graves' ophthalmopathy.

This clonotype has more than one count but fewer than ten. The CDR3 loop reads CASSPSDRTNYGYTF. The CDR3 bases are TGTGCCAGCTCACCCTCCGACAGGACTAACTATGGCTACACCTTC. The rearrangement uses TRBV18 and TRBJ1-2, with D maybe TRBD1 (6 bases). The CDR3 spans 15 residues. V gave up 3 bases and J gave up 0 bases, with 11 bases separating them. The germline CDR1 and CDR2 sequences are KGHSH and LQKENI.

This clonotype has ten or more counts. The CDR3 DNA sequence: TGTGCCAGCAGTGAAGTAGCCGTAAACTATGGCTACACCTTC. Its translation: CASSEVAVNYGYTF. The gene calls are TRBV6-1 and TRBJ1-2; D is unclear. This CDR3 spans 14 amino acids. Germline values: CDR1 MNHNS, CDR2 SASEGT. Trimming left V 1 base short and J 2 bases short, with 8 bases between.

The J gene is TRBJ1-1, the V gene TRBV19; TRBD1 is a possible D gene (5 bases). CDR1 is LNHDA and CDR2 is SQIVND in the germline V gene (reference sequence). The CDR3 extends over 13 amino acids. The germline V and J ends were trimmed by 6 bases and 4 bases, with 12 bases remaining between them. The CDR3 bases are TGTGCCAGTAGAAGACAGTCCGGCACTGAAGCTTTCTTT. Translation: CASRRQSGTEAFF.

The V call is TRBV6-1, the J call TRBJ1-1; 7 bases map to TRBD1. The CDR3 spans 15 residues. The V gene's germline CDR1 is MNHNS and CDR2 SASEGT. Losses at the gene ends were 7 bases for V and 4 bases for J; bases not matched to a gene: 12. CDR3 amino acids: CASKDRVSSRTEAFF. CDR3 nucleotide sequence: TGTGCCAGCAAAGACAGGGTTTCAAGTCGCACTGAAGCTTTCTTT.

This clonotype appeared many times. This chain uses TRBV5-1 with TRBJ2-5; D is perhaps TRBD1 or TRBD2 (6 bases each). Germline lookup yields CDR1 SGHRS and CDR2 YFSETQ. This CDR3 spans 15 amino acids. Deletions cut 4 bases from V and 4 bases from J, with 17 bases between. The CDR3 here is CASSEQRGEGETQYF. The CDR3, as DNA: TGCGCCAGCAGCGAGCAGAGGGGGGAAGGAGAGACCCAGTACTTC.

The chain employs TRBV6-2 or TRBV6-3 and TRBJ2-5, with 7 nucleotides matching TRBD1. The ends lost 2 bases at V and 0 bases at J; junction bases unmatched: 18. The CDR3 covers 20 residues. CDR1 MNHEY and CDR2 SVGEGT come from the germline V gene. The chain's CDR3 is CASSYATKQGPGDNQETQYF. The DNA of the CDR3 is TGTGCCAGCAGTTACGCTACGAAACAGGGGCCAGGAGATAACCAAGAGACCCAGTACTTC.

This chain uses TRBV6-1 with TRBJ2-5; D call uncertain. V was trimmed by 5 bases and J by 4 bases, leaving 20 bases between them. CDR1 is MNHNS and CDR2 is SASEGT in the germline V gene. CDR3 length: 16 amino acids. Written as DNA, the CDR3 is TGTGCCAGCAGTCCTGGCCGGTTGACCCTTGCAGAGACCCAGTACTTC. Amino acids: CASSPGRLTLAETQYF.

This clonotype has at least ten counts. V and J are TRBV11-2 and TRBJ1-3; 9 bases align to TRBD1. V gave up 5 bases and J gave up 7 bases; unmatched junction bases: 12. The CDR3 totals 16 residues. Germline CDR1 is SGHAT and CDR2 is FQNNGV. The CDR3 loop reads CASSPGPGQGSNTIYF. The DNA of the CDR3 is TGTGCCAGCAGCCCCGGGCCGGGACAGGGATCGAACACCATATATTTT.

This clonotype was seen repeatedly, ten times or more. With a much larger clone just one base away, this may be a read error. The chain is built from TRBV27 and TRBJ1-2, with D tentatively TRBD1 (5 bases). CDR1 MNHEY and CDR2 SMNVEV come from the germline V gene (reference sequence). This CDR3 region has 13 residues. The CDR3 loop is CASSSLRDYGCTF. The CDR3 nucleotides read TGTGCCAGCAGTAGCTTGCGGGACTATGGCTGCACCTTC.

This clonotype has at least ten counts. The genes are TRBV12-3 or TRBV12-4 and TRBJ1-2; D is unresolved. The CDR3 loop spans 12 amino acids. Trimming stripped 1 base from V and 10 bases from J, with 10 bases between. The CDR3 bases are TGTGCCAGCAGTTTAGAGGAAACCGACTACACCTTC. Amino acids: CASSLEETDYTF.

At least ten counts were recorded for this clonotype. V is TRBV7-2 and J is TRBJ2-2; no definite D call. Germline CDR1 reads SGHTA; CDR2 reads FQGNSA. This CDR3 has 15 residues. V lost 3 bases and J 3 bases, leaving 11 bases between the germline ends. In DNA, the CDR3 is TGTGCCAGCAGCTTCCGAGGCCCAGACACCGGGGAGCTGTTTTTT. Translating gives CASSFRGPDTGELFF.

The table lists this clonotype with many counts. This rearrangement joins TRBV25-1 to TRBJ2-5, with TRBD1 matching 9 bases. V shed 2 bases and J 2 bases; nucleotides not matched to a gene: 18. Germline lookup yields CDR1 MGHDK and CDR2 SYGVNS. The CDR3 is made up of 20 amino acids. As DNA, the CDR3 is TGTGCCAGCAGTGAACCCCTACCGGGACAGGGAGAGAGGGGGCAAGAGACCCAGTACTTC. As protein: CASSEPLPGQGERGQETQYF.

The rearrangement uses TRBV11-2 and TRBJ1-1; D ambiguous. With 6 bases removed from V and 4 bases from J, the gap between germline ends came to 21 bases. CDR3 length: 16 amino acids. Germline V gene sequence: CDR1 SGHAT, CDR2 FQNNGV. CDR3: CASSFQSGERGTEAFF. CDR3 coding DNA: TGTGCCAGCAGTTTTCAAAGCGGGGAGCGGGGCACTGAAGCTTTCTTT.

On this clonotype itself: The junction departs from the called germline gene at one end, perhaps through a read error. The J gene is TRBJ1-1, the V gene TRBV7-9, with 10 bases aligning to TRBD1. This CDR3 has 12 amino acids. CDR1 is SEHNR, CDR2 FQNEAQ, per germline (reference sequence). DNA for the CDR3: TGTGCCAGCAGCTTAGAAGACAGGGGGCCTCTATTT. Amino acid sequence: CASSLEDRGPLF.

The rearrangement uses TRBV7-8 and TRBJ2-7, with TRBD2 matching 8 bases. J gave up 2 bases and V 5 bases, and 8 bases lay outside the gene matches. The germline V gene has CDR1 SGHVS and CDR2 FQNEAQ. CDR3 length: 15 residues. The CDR3 region is CASSPRGGSTYEQYF. CDR3 in DNA: TGTGCCAGCAGCCCCCGGGGGGGGTCTACCTACGAGCAGTACTTC.

The V gene is TRBV30, the J gene TRBJ1-5; 8 bases are shared with TRBD1. The junction had 5 bases not matched to a gene; V was cut back by 1 base and J by 6 bases. From germline, CDR1 is GTSNPN and CDR2 SVGIG (reference sequence). The CDR3 runs to 14 residues. The CDR3 loop reads CAWSEGRGRQPQHF. The CDR3 DNA reads TGTGCCTGGAGTGAGGGCAGGGGGCGTCAGCCCCAGCATTTT.

In this sample, this clonotype turned up many times. The gene calls are TRBV5-5 and TRBJ2-5, with unresolved D. Trimming left V 2 bases short and J 4 bases short, with 18 bases between. Germline V gene lookup returns CDR1 SGHKS and CDR2 YYEKEE (reference sequence). The CDR3 has 16 amino acids. For the CDR3, the DNA is TGTGCCAGCAGCTTAAAGGTTGGGATGGGCGCAGAGACCCAGTACTTC. It specifies CASSLKVGMGAETQYF.

This clonotype was recorded at least ten times. This rearrangement joins TRBV6-2 or TRBV6-3 to TRBJ2-7; TRBD2 matches 12 bases. With 2 bases clipped from V and 0 bases from J, the junction kept 2 bases outside the gene matches. The CDR3 has 16 amino acids. Germline assignment: CDR1 MNHEY and CDR2 SVGEGT. CDR3 amino acids: CASSYALAGGSYEQYF. CDR3 bases: TGTGCCAGCAGTTACGCACTAGCGGGGGGCTCCTACGAGCAGTACTTC.

This clonotype has a count of ten or more. The genes are TRBV2 and TRBJ2-5, with TRBD1 matching 9 bases. The V and J ends lost 5 bases and 5 bases, in that order; junction bases with no gene match: 6. The CDR3 contains 14 residues. Germline-derived CDR1 and CDR2 are SNHLY and FYNNEI. The DNA of the CDR3 is TGTGCCAGCAGTTTACAGGGGGCTACCGAGACCCAGTACTTC. Amino acid sequence: CASSLQGATETQYF.

This clonotype occurred a few times. The chain is built from TRBV19 and TRBJ2-7; perhaps TRBD2 as D (6 bases). V was trimmed by 7 bases and J by 3 bases, leaving 16 bases between them. The CDR3 consists of 14 residues. Germline CDR1 LNHDA, CDR2 SQIVND (reference sequence). CDR3 in amino acids: CASTREPNDYEQYF. The CDR3 DNA sequence: TGTGCCAGTACCCGGGAGCCGAACGACTACGAGCAGTACTTC.

The rearrangement joins TRBV15 to TRBJ2-4; no clear D gene. Germline V gives CDR1 LNHNV, CDR2 YYDKDF (reference sequence). This CDR3 has 15 amino acids. Deletions cut 1 base from V and 0 bases from J, with 7 bases between. The CDR3 region is CATSRVQLAKNIQYF. The CDR3 DNA reads as TGTGCCACCAGCAGAGTACAGTTAGCCAAAAACATTCAGTACTTC.

This clonotype was detected many times. This rearrangement joins TRBV7-2 to TRBJ1-5; possible D gene TRBD1, 5 bases. In germline, CDR1 is SGHTA, CDR2 FQGNSA. The length of the CDR3 is 15 residues. V was trimmed by 1 base and J by 4 bases, leaving 11 bases between them. The DNA for the CDR3 is TGTGCCAGCAGCTTAGGCTTGAGGGGAAATCAGCCCCAGCATTTT. It encodes CASSLGLRGNQPQHF.

This clonotype was counted ten times or more. The CDR3 here is CSARDGVRNTGELFF. The CDR3 bases are TGCAGTGCTAGAGACGGGGTCCGGAACACCGGGGAGCTGTTTTTT. The J gene is TRBJ2-2, the V gene TRBV20-1; the D gene is possibly TRBD2 (5 bases). Germline V gives CDR1 DFQATT, CDR2 SNEGSKA (reference sequence). Trimming pared 0 bases from V and 1 base from J, leaving 9 bases between. The CDR3 has 15 residues.

In its sample, this clonotype was seen a few times. The chain is built from TRBV7-9 and TRBJ1-2, with a tentative D call TRBD1 (5 bases). The CDR3 runs 13 residues. The germline V gene encodes CDR1 SEHNR and CDR2 FQNEAQ (reference sequence). Between the trimmed V and J ends, which lost 4 bases and 4 bases, there was a span of 10 bases. The CDR3 loop is CASSSRDGYGYTF. The CDR3 bases are TGTGCCAGCAGCTCCCGGGACGGCTATGGCTACACCTTC.

The V call is TRBV4-2, the J call TRBJ2-2; 8 bases align to TRBD1. Unmatched junction bases numbered 3, after V lost 3 bases and J lost 0 bases. Germline V gene lookup returns CDR1 LGHNA and CDR2 YNFKEQ. This CDR3 contains 16 residues. CDR3 nucleotides: TGTGCCAGCAGCCACAGGGGGCGACCGAACACCGGGGAGCTGTTTTTT. Translating it yields CASSHRGRPNTGELFF.

This clonotype was detected ten times or more. This sequence joins TRBV7-6 and TRBJ2-5, with 8 positions matching TRBD1. The CDR3 is 15 residues long. From germline, CDR1 is SGHVS and CDR2 FNYEAQ. Losses at the gene ends were 1 base for V and 5 bases for J; bases not matched to a gene: 6. As DNA, the CDR3 is TGTGCCAGCAGCTTAGGCCCCCAGGGGGCTGAGACCCAGTACTTC. This encodes CASSLGPQGAETQYF.

The chain links TRBV7-2 to TRBJ2-7, with 10 bases matching TRBD2. V gave up 3 bases and J gave up 6 bases; unmatched junction bases: 5. The germline V gene has CDR1 SGHTA and CDR2 FQGNSA. The CDR3 is made up of 14 amino acids. The CDR3 is CASSFHLAGVEQYF. The DNA of the CDR3 is TGTGCCAGCAGCTTCCATCTAGCGGGAGTCGAGCAGTACTTC. The full variable domain, rest sourced from reference TRBV7-2 and TRBJ2-7, is GAGVSQSPSNKVTEKGKDVELRCDPISGHTALYWYRQSLGQGLEFLIYFQGNSAPDKSGLPSDRFSAERTGGSVSTLTIQRTQQEDSAVYLCASSFHLAGVEQYFGPGTRLTVT.

With respect to this clonotype: Compared with germline, one end of the junction differs, possibly owing to a read error. V is TRBV7-9 and J is TRBJ1-1, with unresolved D. The CDR3 runs to 12 residues. Germline CDR1 reads SEHNR; CDR2 reads FQNEAQ (reference sequence). CDR3 DNA sequence: TGTACCAGCAGCCGTAGGAACACTGAAGCTTTCTTT. This codes for CTSSRRNTEAFF. Looking up the rest from reference TRBV7-9 and TRBJ1-1 gives the full variable domain: DTGVSQNPRHKITKRGQNVTFRCDPISEHNRLYWYRQTLGQGPEFLTYFQNEAQLEKSRLLSDRFSAERPKGSFSTLEIQRTEQGDSAMYLCTSSRRNTEAFFGQGTRLTVV.

This clonotype has at least ten counts. The junction departs from the called germline gene at one end, perhaps through a read error. The chain combines TRBV11-2 with TRBJ1-1; possible D gene TRBD1, 6 bases. Germline V CDR1 and CDR2: SGHAT, FQNNGV. CDR3 length equals 16 residues. In DNA form, the CDR3 reads TGTGTCAGCAGCTCATTTCCAGGGGAAGGTAGCACTGAAGCTTTCTTT. Its protein product is CVSSSFPGEGSTEAFF.

The V call is TRBV12-3 or TRBV12-4, the J call TRBJ1-1, with TRBD1 matching over 10 bases. This CDR3 has 15 amino acids. J was trimmed by 3 bases and V by 6 bases; bases with no gene match: 7. DNA of the CDR3: TGTGCCAGCAGGGGAACCGGGACAGGGGACACTGAAGCTTTCTTT. Its protein is CASRGTGTGDTEAFF.